What follows describes a single TCR beta chain. What it binds is unknown. Trimming shortened V by 5 bases and J by 0 bases, and 13 bases separated the two germline ends. The CDR3 spans 15 residues. A second 7 to 11 cycle PCR used barcoded and J-beta primers. Every molecule of cDNA carried a tag from a template-switch adaptor with 12 random nucleotides. TCRdb analysed the 5' RACE reads with MiXCR anew, one entry per CDR3 protein. Here the sample spans hundreds of thousands of distinct CDR3 sequences, around three fifths being singletons. These data originate in a study of blood T cells in healthy people across ages. Study-level background: Template-switching capture recovered about one barcoded beta molecule per two T cells. Whole-study results and caveats: Age brought a roughly linear fall in TCR beta diversity measured per million T cells.

The sequenced sample was blood. The receptor comes from a man aged 40-50 years in good health. The V call is TRBV12-3 or TRBV12-4, the J call TRBJ1-2; D is possibly TRBD1 (5 bases). CDR3 loop: CASSPGYGANYGYTF. CDR3 coding DNA: TGTGCCAGCAGTCCAGGGTACGGGGCTAACTATGGCTACACCTTC.